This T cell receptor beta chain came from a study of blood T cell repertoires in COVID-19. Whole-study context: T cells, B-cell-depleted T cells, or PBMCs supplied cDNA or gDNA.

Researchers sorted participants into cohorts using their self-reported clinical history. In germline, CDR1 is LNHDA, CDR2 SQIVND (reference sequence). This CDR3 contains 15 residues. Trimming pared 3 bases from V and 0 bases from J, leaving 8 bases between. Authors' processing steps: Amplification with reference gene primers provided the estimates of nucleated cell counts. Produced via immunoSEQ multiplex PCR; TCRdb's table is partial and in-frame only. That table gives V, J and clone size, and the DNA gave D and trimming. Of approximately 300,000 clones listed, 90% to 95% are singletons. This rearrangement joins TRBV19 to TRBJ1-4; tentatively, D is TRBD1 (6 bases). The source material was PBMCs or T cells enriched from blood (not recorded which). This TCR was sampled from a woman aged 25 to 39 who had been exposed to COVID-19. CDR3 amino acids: CASSMGAATNEKLFF. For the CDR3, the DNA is TGTGCCAGTAGTATGGGGGCTGCAACTAATGAAAAACTGTTTTTT. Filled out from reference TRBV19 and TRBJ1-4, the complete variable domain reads DGGITQSPKYLFRKEGQNVTLSCEQNLNHDAMYWYRQDPGQGLRLIYYSQIVNDFQKGDIAEGYSVSREKKESFPLTVTSAQKNPTAFYLCASSMGAATNEKLFFGSGTQLSVL.